This T cell receptor (beta chain) came from a study of read filtering for tumor transcriptome and immune sequencing. Overall study context: Among patients, some 17 were male and 14 female, aged about 40 to 90 (mean roughly 63).

This clonotype has at least ten counts. This CDR3 has 12 residues. Germline V gene lookup returns CDR1 ENHRY and CDR2 SYGVKD. The V and J ends lost 5 bases and 0 bases respectively, with 4 bases between them. From roughly 0.4 ug of RNA, a library with molecular barcoded alpha/delta and beta/gamma adaptors was made. TCRdb used MiXCR to reprocess the reads, holding one entry per CDR3 protein. This sample has about 130,000 distinct CDR3 sequences, with approximately 12% found just once. This receptor was identified in a donor at least 40 years old with multiple myeloma. The J gene is TRBJ1-1, the V gene TRBV10-3; D gene ambiguous. Sequencing was done on a sample of a population of CD138-negative cells sorted from bone marrow. Written as DNA, the CDR3 is TGTGCCATCAGTTCGATGAACACTGAAGCTTTCTTT. Protein product: CAISSMNTEAFF.